The 2 T cell receptor beta chains below were found in one sample sequenced in a study of control samples from healthy donors and cancer patients. The data were produced by immunoSEQ multiplex PCR, yet TCRdb's version contains in-frame clones alone and is incomplete. The data show some 80,000 clones, around 92% seen once. The sample consisted of blood. Receptors were obtained from a woman aged 55-70 years in good health.

The chain recombines TRBV28 with TRBJ1-2; D is possibly TRBD1 (6 bases). CDR1 and CDR2 (germline): MDHEN, SYDVKM. V was trimmed by 6 bases and J by 6 bases, leaving 26 bases between them. This CDR3 is 17 amino acids long. The CDR3 nucleotides are TGTGCCAGCAGCCTAACCCTTGGGACACCGGGGACGGATGGCTACACCTTC. Protein sequence: CASSLTLGTPGTDGYTF.

The chain links TRBV15 to TRBJ2-3; the match to TRBD2 covers 16 bases. Germline assignment: CDR1 LNHNV and CDR2 YYDKDF (reference sequence). The trim removed 6 bases at V and 4 bases at J, leaving 4 bases unmatched. CDR3 length: 16 residues. For the CDR3, the DNA is TGTGCCACCAGTCCAGGGACTAGCGGGGGGGCAGATACGCAGTATTTT. Protein product: CATSPGTSGGADTQYF.